The rows below give T cell receptor beta chains drawn from one sample of a study of T cells in Graves' hyperthyroidism and ophthalmopathy. From the multiplex PCR reads, TCRdb called clonotypes with MiXCR, one entry per CDR3 protein. The sample gives just under 750,000 distinct CDR3 sequences, roughly a third of which show up once; around 30% is in the top ten. The sample consisted of blood. The receptors stem from a woman between 35 and 50 years old with Graves' hyperthyroidism. The CDR3 runs from the conserved cysteine through the conserved F or W. D genes are given only for firm matches. Only part of the rows carry a size: once, few, many, or a class if the clone is expanded.

D,V,J,length,size,DNA,CDR3
TRBD1,TRBV7-2,TRBJ1-6,16,many,TGTGCCAGCAGCTTAAGACAGGGGATTCAGAATTCACCCCTCCACTTT,CASSLRQGIQNSPLHF
NA,TRBV5-1,TRBJ2-7,12,many,TGCGCCAGCAGCTCCCCTGGGAGCGAGCAGTACTTC,CASSSPGSEQYF
NA,TRBV4-3,TRBJ2-7,15,many,TGCGCCAGCAGCCAACATCCTAGCCGGGGCTACGAGCAGTACTTC,CASSQHPSRGYEQYF
TRBD1,TRBV10-3,TRBJ2-2,13,NA,TGTGCCATCAGCGGACAGGGCGCCGGGGAGCTGTTTTTT,CAISGQGAGELFF
NA,TRBV20-1,TRBJ2-7,15,few,TGCAGTGCTTCCTCAGGGGACACGAGCTCCTACGAGCAGTACTTC,CSASSGDTSSYEQYF
NA,TRBV27,TRBJ1-5,14,NA,TGTGCCAGCAGTTACGGTTATAGCAATCAGCCCCAGCATTTT,CASSYGYSNQPQHF
TRBD2,TRBV7-2,TRBJ2-3,15,NA,TGTGCCAGCAGCCCGAGACTAGCGGGAAGGGATACGCAGTATTTT,CASSPRLAGRDTQYF
TRBD1,TRBV4-3,TRBJ1-1,14,NA,TGCGCCAGCAGCCAAGATCGAGGGGGCCGATGGGCTTTCTTT,CASSQDRGGRWAFF
NA,TRBV2,TRBJ2-7,15,many,TGTGCCAGCAGTGAACAGGGTGGGTGGCCCTACGAGCAGTACTTC,CASSEQGGWPYEQYF
NA,TRBV10-2,TRBJ2-3,12,NA,TGCGCCAGCAGTGAGTCGGGAGATACGCAGTATTTT,CASSESGDTQYF
NA,TRBV6-2/TRBV6-3,TRBJ1-6,16,few,TGTGCCAGCAGTTTCCTCGGAAAGGGGGTTGGCTCACCCCTCCACTTT,CASSFLGKGVGSPLHF
TRBD2,TRBV20-1,TRBJ2-7,16,few,TGCAGTGGAGGGACTAGCGAACATATAGGCTCCTACGAGCAGTACTTC,CSGGTSEHIGSYEQYF
NA,TRBV4-3,TRBJ1-2,15,few,TGCGCCAGCAGCGATCACTATAAGGGACAAGTTGGCTACACCTTC,CASSDHYKGQVGYTF
TRBD1,TRBV29-1,TRBJ2-7,13,many,TGCAGCGTTGATTTGGACAGGGTTGGCGAGCAGTACTTC,CSVDLDRVGEQYF
NA,TRBV25-1,TRBJ1-6,17,NA,TGTGCCAGCAGTGAATTCAGAACAGGGTTCGATAATTCACCCCTCCACTTT,CASSEFRTGFDNSPLHF
TRBD1,TRBV19,TRBJ1-1,15,few,TGTGCCAGTACCCCTGCAGGGGGCGGGGGCACTGAAGCTTTCTTT,CASTPAGGGGTEAFF
TRBD1,TRBV29-1,TRBJ2-5,18,many,TGCAGCGTAGTTAACAGGGGGAAAGCCTACTTTCAAGGCGAGACCCAGTACTTC,CSVVNRGKAYFQGETQYF
NA,TRBV7-2,TRBJ1-3,14,few,TGTGCCAGCAGCACCCTGGCCCCTGGAAACACCATATATTTT,CASSTLAPGNTIYF
TRBD2,TRBV7-9,TRBJ2-1,17,NA,TGTGCCAGCACCACCAGGACTAGCGGGGGAAAAGCCAATGAGCAGTTCTTC,CASTTRTSGGKANEQFF
NA,TRBV29-1,TRBJ2-3,12,few,TGCAGCGTTGATCACCCTACAGATACGCAGTATTTT,CSVDHPTDTQYF
TRBD2,TRBV10-2,TRBJ2-5,16,NA,TGCGCCAGCAGTGAGTCTATAGCGGGAGTCGGGGAGGCCCAGTACTTC,CASSESIAGVGEAQYF
NA,TRBV7-2,TRBJ1-5,16,many,TGTGCCAGCAGCTTAGGCCAGGCGAATAGCAATCAGCCCCAGCATTTT,CASSLGQANSNQPQHF
TRBD1,TRBV9,TRBJ2-5,14,NA,TGTGCCAGCAGCAGACAGGGAATCCAAGAGACCCAGTACTTC,CASSRQGIQETQYF
NA,TRBV11-2,TRBJ1-5,14,NA,TGTGCCAGCAGCTTAGTTATTAGCAATCAGCCCCGGCATTTT,CASSLVISNQPRHF
NA,TRBV24-1,TRBJ2-7,15,few,TGTGCCAGCAGTTTAGGGGGGGGCACTCTCGACGAGCAGTACTTC,CASSLGGGTLDEQYF
TRBD1,TRBV6-5,TRBJ1-1,14,few,TGTGCCAGCGGAGAGGGACAGGTGAACACTGAAGCTTTCTTT,CASGEGQVNTEAFF
NA,TRBV19,TRBJ2-5,19,NA,TGTGCCACTAGTACTAGACCTTACTCACGACAGCCCGGCCAAGAGACCCAGTACTTC,CATSTRPYSRQPGQETQYF
TRBD1,TRBV4-3,TRBJ1-2,14,few,TGCGCCAGCAGCCACTACAGGGGAGCCGTGGGCTACACCTTC,CASSHYRGAVGYTF
NA,TRBV20-1,TRBJ2-1,11,few,TGCAGTGCTAGAGGCGGGGAAGGGCAGTTCTTC,CSARGGEGQFF
NA,TRBV19,TRBJ1-4,16,NA,TGTGCCAGTACCTCCAGATTTGTACGGACTAATGAAAGACTGTTTTTT,CASTSRFVRTNERLFF
NA,TRBV25-1,TRBJ2-5,18,NA,TGTGCCAGCAGTGGCCAGAGGGCTGACGGCCTAAGGGAGGAGACCCAGTACTTC,CASSGQRADGLREETQYF
TRBD2,TRBV10-1,TRBJ2-7,16,many,TGCGCCAGCAGTGGCTATACTAGCGGCCCCGACTACGAGCAGTACTTC,CASSGYTSGPDYEQYF
TRBD2,TRBV9,TRBJ2-7,16,few,TGTGCCAGCAGCCCGGGACTAGCGGGAGTTTTCTACGAGCAGTACTTC,CASSPGLAGVFYEQYF
NA,TRBV4-3,TRBJ2-5,15,NA,TGTGCCAGCAGCCAAGAAGTCGGGGGCGAAGGGACCCAGTACTTC,CASSQEVGGEGTQYF
NA,TRBV20-1,TRBJ1-5,14,few,TGCAGTGCTAGGCAGGGGTTAGGGAATCAGCCCCAGCATTTT,CSARQGLGNQPQHF
TRBD1,TRBV6-6,TRBJ2-7,15,NA,TGTGCCAGCAGTACCCAAGGACAGGGGACCAACGAGCAGTACTTC,CASSTQGQGTNEQYF
NA,TRBV2,TRBJ1-2,11,NA,TGTGCCAGCAGCTTAGGGGCTGGCCACACCTTC,CASSLGAGHTF
TRBD1,TRBV11-1,TRBJ1-4,16,NA,TGTGCCAGCAGCTTGGCAGGGGGGACAGGGAACGAAAAACTGTTTTTT,CASSLAGGTGNEKLFF
NA,TRBV7-2,TRBJ2-7,17,once,TGTGCCAGCAGCCAGGGCCGGCCTAAGAGCTTACCTACGAGTCAGTACTTC,CASSQGRPKSLPTSQYF
TRBD1,TRBV2,TRBJ1-2,14,many,TGTGCCAGCAGCCCTGCCGGGACAGGCTATGGCTACACCTTC,CASSPAGTGYGYTF
TRBD2,TRBV13,TRBJ2-7,13,NA,TGTGCCAGCAGCCCCGGGGGGGCTAACGAGCAGTACTTC,CASSPGGANEQYF
NA,TRBV9,TRBJ2-7,13,NA,TGTGCCAGTTCGACAGGTGCGGAATACGAGCAGTACTTC,CASSTGAEYEQYF
NA,TRBV25-1,TRBJ1-3,17,many,TGTGCCAGCAGTGAATGGGGTTCGAGGGAAGGGGGAAACACCATATATTTT,CASSEWGSREGGNTIYF
NA,TRBV20-1,TRBJ1-2,13,many,TGCAGTGCTCCGGACCCAGGGAAGGATGGCTACACCTTC,CSAPDPGKDGYTF
NA,TRBV2,TRBJ1-1,15,many,TGTGCCAGAAAGGTGAGACCCATTTCGAACACTGAAGCTTTCTTT,CARKVRPISNTEAFF
TRBD1,TRBV10-2,TRBJ1-2,15,many,TGCGCCAGCAATCTACAGGGGGCACCTAACTATGGCTACACCTTC,CASNLQGAPNYGYTF
NA,TRBV6-5,TRBJ1-1,16,once,TGTGCCAGCAGTTACTCGATCGGGGGGGGTGGGACTGAAGCTTTCTTT,CASSYSIGGGGTEAFF
NA,TRBV20-1,TRBJ2-1,15,NA,TGCAGTGCTAGAGATCTAAGCCTCCCTGGTGGCGAGCAGTTCTTC,CSARDLSLPGGEQFF
NA,TRBV4-2,TRBJ2-2,15,NA,TGTGCCAGCAGCAAACGGACACTCATGACCGGGGAGCTGTTTTTT,CASSKRTLMTGELFF
NA,TRBV2,TRBJ1-5,14,NA,TGTGCCAGCAGCCAGCAGGGGAATGAGCAGCCCCAGCATTTT,CASSQQGNEQPQHF
NA,TRBV10-3,TRBJ2-7,17,NA,TGTGCCATCAGTGACTCCCTAGGCGGGGGCCGGTCGTACGAGCAGTACTTC,CAISDSLGGGRSYEQYF
NA,TRBV24-1,TRBJ1-5,16,many,TGTGCCACCAGTGCACCGGACGGTGATAGCAATCAGCCCCAGCATTTT,CATSAPDGDSNQPQHF
NA,TRBV7-2,TRBJ2-7,16,once,TGTGCCAGCTCCTCACCTCGCGGGGGCGTAACCTACGAGCAGTACTTC,CASSSPRGGVTYEQYF
TRBD1,TRBV12-3/TRBV12-4,TRBJ2-7,15,NA,TGTGCCAGCAGACCCCCCCGGGACAGTACCTACGAGCAGTACTTC,CASRPPRDSTYEQYF